The clone carrying this T cell receptor beta chain was seen a few times. Time point given: newly diagnosed GD, antithyroid drugs for less than 3 months. Preparation of the TCR library used RNA extracted from PBMCs. The data belong to a study of regulatory T cells in long-lasting Graves disease. Arm-PCR of CDR3 regions with iRepertoire HTBI primers generated TCR beta libraries. MiXCR, run by TCRdb on the multiplex PCR reads, gives a single entry per CDR3 protein. The sample lists about 470,000 distinct CDR3 sequences, more than 13% occurring once. Germline CDR1 is LGHDT and CDR2 is YNNKEL (reference sequence). With 1 base removed from V and 5 bases from J, the gap between germline ends came to 11 bases. This CDR3 contains 15 residues. The same data also contributed to another study, on T cells in Graves' hyperthyroidism and ophthalmopathy. This second report adds: It was a median about 6.5 months before onset that the model predicted ophthalmopathy.

The starting material was peripheral blood mononuclear cells (PBMCs), obtained at new diagnosis, from a patient treated with antithyroid drugs. This TCR came from a woman aged 25 to 39 with Graves disease. The chain is built from TRBV3-1 and TRBJ2-2, with D tentatively TRBD1 (5 bases). The chain's CDR3 is CASSQGLKGTGELFF. CDR3 sequence (DNA): TGTGCCAGCAGCCAAGGGTTAAAGGGGACCGGGGAGCTGTTTTTT.